The clone carrying this T cell receptor (beta chain) was seen only a few times. Its cognate antigen is unknown. These data are taken from a study of T cells after yellow fever vaccination. Study in general: Preparing low-cell-number fractions relied on SMART-Seq v4 Ultra Low Input. Regarding the study as a whole: A large majority of primary-vaccination clones showed up again after the booster (approximately 96% CD4, 88% CD8). Researchers noted that a small share of clonotypes showed up in both CD4 and CD8 compartments.

5'RACE template switching added a universal primer site and UMIs to TCR cDNA. TCRdb independently ran MiXCR on the 5' RACE reads; one entry per CDR3 protein. The sample lists approximately 600,000 distinct CDR3 sequences; approximately 13% were seen once. V shed 8 bases and J shed 3 bases, with 5 bases lying between them. The CDR3 length is 11 residues. CDR1 is MNHEY, CDR2 SVGEGT, per germline. The V gene is TRBV6-2 or TRBV6-3, the J gene TRBJ2-1, with D hard to call. This sequence originates from a young man who received the YFV17D yellow fever vaccine. This material consisted of PBMCs, taken on the day of the yellow fever booster vaccination. CDR3 DNA: TGTGCCAGCCTTAGCTACAATGAGCAGTTCTTC. Protein: CASLSYNEQFF.